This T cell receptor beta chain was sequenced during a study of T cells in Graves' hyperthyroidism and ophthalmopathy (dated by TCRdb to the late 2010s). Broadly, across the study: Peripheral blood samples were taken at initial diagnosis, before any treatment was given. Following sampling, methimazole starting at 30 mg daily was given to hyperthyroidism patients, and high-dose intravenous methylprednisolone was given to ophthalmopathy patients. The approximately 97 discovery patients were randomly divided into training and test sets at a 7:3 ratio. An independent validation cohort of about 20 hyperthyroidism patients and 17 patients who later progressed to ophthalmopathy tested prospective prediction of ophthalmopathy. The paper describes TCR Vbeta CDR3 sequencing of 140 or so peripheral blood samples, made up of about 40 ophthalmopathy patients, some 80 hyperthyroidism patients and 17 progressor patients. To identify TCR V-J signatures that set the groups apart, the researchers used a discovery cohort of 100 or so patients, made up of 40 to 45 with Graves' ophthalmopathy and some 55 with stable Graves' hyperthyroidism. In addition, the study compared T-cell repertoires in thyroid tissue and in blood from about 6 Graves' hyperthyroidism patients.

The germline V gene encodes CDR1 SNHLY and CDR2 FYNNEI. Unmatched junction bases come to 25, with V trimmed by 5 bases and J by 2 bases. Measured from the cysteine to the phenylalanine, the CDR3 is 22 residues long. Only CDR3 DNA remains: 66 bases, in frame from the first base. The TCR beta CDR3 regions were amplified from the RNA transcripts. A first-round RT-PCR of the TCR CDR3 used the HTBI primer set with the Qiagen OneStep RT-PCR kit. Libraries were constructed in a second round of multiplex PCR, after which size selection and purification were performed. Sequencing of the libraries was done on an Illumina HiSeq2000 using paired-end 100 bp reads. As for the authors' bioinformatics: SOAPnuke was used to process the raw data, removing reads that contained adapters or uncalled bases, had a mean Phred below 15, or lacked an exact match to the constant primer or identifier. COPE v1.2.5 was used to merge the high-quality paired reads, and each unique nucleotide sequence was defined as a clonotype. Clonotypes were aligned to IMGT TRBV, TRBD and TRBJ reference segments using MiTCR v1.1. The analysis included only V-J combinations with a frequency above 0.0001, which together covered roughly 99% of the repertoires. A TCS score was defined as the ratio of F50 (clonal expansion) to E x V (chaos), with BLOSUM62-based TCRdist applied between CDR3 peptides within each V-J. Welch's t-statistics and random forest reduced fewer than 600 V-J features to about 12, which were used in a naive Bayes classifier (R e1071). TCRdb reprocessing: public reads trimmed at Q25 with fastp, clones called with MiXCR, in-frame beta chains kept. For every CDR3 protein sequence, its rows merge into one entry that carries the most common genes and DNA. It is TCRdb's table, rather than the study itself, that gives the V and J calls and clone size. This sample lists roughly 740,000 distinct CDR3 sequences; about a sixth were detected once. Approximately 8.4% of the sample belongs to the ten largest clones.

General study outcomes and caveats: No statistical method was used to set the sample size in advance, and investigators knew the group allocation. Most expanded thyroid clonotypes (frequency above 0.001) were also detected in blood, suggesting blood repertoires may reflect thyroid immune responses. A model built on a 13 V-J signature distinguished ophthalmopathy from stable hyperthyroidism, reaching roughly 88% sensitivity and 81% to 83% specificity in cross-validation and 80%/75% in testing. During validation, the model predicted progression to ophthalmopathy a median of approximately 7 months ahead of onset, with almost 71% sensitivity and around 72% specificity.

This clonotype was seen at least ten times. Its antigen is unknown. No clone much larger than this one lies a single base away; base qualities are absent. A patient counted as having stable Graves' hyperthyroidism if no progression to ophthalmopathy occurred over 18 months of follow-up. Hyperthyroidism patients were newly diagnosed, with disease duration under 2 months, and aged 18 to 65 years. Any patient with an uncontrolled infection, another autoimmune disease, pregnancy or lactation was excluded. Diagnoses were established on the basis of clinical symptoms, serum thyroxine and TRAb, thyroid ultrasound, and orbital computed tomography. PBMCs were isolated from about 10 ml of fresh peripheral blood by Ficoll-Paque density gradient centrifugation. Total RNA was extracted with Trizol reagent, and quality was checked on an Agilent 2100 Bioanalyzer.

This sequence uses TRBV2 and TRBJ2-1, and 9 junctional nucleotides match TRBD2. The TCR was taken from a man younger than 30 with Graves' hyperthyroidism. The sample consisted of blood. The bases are TGTGCCAGCAGTCGACCCCAAGGGGGGCGGGAGGGCCCCTTTAAGACCTACAATGAGCAGTTCTTC. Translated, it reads CASSRPQGGREGPFKTYNEQFF.